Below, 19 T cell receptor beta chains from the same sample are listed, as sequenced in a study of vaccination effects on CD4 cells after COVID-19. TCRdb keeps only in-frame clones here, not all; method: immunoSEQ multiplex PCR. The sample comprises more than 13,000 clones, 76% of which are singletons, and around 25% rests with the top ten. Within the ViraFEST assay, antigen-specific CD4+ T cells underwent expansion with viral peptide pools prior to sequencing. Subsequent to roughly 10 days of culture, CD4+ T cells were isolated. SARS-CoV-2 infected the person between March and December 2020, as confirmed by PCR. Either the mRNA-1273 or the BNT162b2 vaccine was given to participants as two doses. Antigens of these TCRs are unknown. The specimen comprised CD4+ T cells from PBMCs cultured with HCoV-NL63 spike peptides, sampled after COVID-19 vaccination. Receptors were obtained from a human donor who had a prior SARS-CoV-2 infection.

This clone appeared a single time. In DNA, the CDR3 is TGTGCCAGCAGTCTGGACGGTGAAGCTTTCTTT. Its protein product is CASSLDGEAFF. The chain couples TRBV16 to TRBJ1-1; D gene uncertain. The germline V gene has CDR1 KGHSY and CDR2 FQNENV. This CDR3 region has 11 residues. V lost 6 bases and J lost 7, with 9 bases in between. The full variable domain, completed using reference TRBV16 and TRBJ1-1, is GEEVAQTPKHLVRGEGQKAKLYCAPIKGHSYVFWYQQVLKNEFKFLISFQNENVFDETGMPKERFSAKCLPNSPCSLEIQATKLEDSAVYFCASSLDGEAFFGQGTRLTVV.

CDR3 loop: CASSLGNSPGLAGNEQFF. The CDR3 DNA follows: TGTGCCAGCAGCTTAGGAAATAGTCCGGGACTAGCTGGAAATGAGCAGTTCTTC. This chain connects TRBV7-3 to TRBJ2-1, with 9 nucleotides matching TRBD2. With V trimmed by 2 bases and J by 7 bases, 15 bases remained unmatched. CDR1 is SGHTA and CDR2 is FQGTGA in the germline V gene. This CDR3 is built from 18 residues.

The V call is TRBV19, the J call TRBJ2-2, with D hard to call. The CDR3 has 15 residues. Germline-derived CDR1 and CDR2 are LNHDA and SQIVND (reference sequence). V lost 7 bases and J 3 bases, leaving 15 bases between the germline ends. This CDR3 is CASTNGRVYTGELFF. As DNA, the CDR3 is TGTGCCAGTACAAACGGCAGAGTATACACCGGGGAGCTGTTTTTT.

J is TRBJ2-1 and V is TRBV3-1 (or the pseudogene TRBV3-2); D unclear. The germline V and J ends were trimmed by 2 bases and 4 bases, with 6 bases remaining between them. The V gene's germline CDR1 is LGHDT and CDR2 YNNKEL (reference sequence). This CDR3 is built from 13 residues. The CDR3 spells CASSQFGYNEQFF. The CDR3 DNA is TGTGCCAGCAGCCAATTTGGGTACAATGAGCAGTTCTTC.

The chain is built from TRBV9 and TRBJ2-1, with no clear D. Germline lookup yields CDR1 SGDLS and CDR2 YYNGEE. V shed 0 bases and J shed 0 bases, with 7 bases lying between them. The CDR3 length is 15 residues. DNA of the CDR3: TGTGCCAGCAGCGTAGGGGGTAACTCCTACAATGAGCAGTTCTTC. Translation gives CASSVGGNSYNEQFF.

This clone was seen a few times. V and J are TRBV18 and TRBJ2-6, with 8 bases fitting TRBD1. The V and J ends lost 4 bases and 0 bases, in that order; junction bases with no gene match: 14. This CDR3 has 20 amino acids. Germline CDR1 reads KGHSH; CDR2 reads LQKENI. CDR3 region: CASSRTRPGTGHSGANVLTF. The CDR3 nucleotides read TGTGCCAGCTCACGAACCCGCCCCGGGACAGGCCACTCTGGGGCCAACGTCCTGACTTTC. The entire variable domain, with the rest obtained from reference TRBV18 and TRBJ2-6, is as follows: NAGVMQNPRHLVRRRGQEARLRCSPMKGHSHVYWYRQLPEEGLKFMVYLQKENIIDESGMPKERFSAEFPKEGPSILRIQQVVRGDSAAYFCASSRTRPGTGHSGANVLTFGAGSRLTVL.

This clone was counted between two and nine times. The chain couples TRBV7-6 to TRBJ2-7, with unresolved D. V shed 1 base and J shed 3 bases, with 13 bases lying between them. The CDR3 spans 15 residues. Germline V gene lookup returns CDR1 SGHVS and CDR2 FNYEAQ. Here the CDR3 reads CASSLDTGPGYEQYF. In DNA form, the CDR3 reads TGTGCCAGCAGCTTAGATACGGGCCCCGGCTACGAGCAGTACTTC.

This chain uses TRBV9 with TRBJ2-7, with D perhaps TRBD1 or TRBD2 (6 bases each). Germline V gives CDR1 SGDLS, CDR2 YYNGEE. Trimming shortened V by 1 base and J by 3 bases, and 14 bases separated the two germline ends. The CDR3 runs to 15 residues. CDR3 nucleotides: TGTGCCAGCAGCGTAAGGGGGGACGGTATCTACGAGCAGTACTTC. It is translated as CASSVRGDGIYEQYF.

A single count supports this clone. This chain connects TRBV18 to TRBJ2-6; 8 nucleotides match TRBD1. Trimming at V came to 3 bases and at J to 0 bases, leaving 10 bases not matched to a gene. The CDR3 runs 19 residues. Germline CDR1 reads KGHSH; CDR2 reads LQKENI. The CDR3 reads CASSPSSGTGISGANVLTF. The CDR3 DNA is TGTGCCAGCTCACCTTCCTCCGGGACAGGCATCTCTGGGGCCAACGTCCTGACTTTC.

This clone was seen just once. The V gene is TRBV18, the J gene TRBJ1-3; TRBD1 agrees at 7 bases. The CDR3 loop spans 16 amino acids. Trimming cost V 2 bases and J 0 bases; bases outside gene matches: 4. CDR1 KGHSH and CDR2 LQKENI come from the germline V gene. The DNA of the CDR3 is TGTGCCAGCTCACCATGGGACAGCCGCTCTGGAAACACCATATATTTT. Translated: CASSPWDSRSGNTIYF.

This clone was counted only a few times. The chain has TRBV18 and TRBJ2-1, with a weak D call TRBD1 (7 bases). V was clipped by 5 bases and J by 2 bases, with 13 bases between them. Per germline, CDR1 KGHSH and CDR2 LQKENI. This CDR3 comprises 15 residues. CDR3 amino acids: CASSAQGGAYNEQFF. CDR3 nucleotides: TGTGCCAGCTCAGCCCAGGGGGGAGCCTACAATGAGCAGTTCTTC.

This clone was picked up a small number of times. DNA for the CDR3: TGTGCCAGCAGCGTAGCTAGCCGGGCAGATACGCAGTATTTT. Translated: CASSVASRADTQYF. The chain combines TRBV9 with TRBJ2-3, with D possibly TRBD2 on 5 matching bases. The germline CDR1 and CDR2 sequences are SGDLS and YYNGEE. This CDR3 has 14 amino acids. Trimming stripped 0 bases from V and 4 bases from J, with 9 bases between.

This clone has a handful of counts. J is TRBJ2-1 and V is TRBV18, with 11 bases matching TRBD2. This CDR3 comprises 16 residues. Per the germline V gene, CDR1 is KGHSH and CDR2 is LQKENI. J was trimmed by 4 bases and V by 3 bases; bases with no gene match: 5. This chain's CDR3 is CASSPPGLADYNEQFF. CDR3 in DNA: TGTGCCAGCTCACCCCCGGGACTAGCGGATTACAATGAGCAGTTCTTC.

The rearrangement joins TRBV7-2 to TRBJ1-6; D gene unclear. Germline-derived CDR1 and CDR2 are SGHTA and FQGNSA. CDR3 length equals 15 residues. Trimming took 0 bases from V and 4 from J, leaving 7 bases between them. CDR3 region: CASSLALGYNSPLHF. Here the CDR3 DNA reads TGTGCCAGCAGCTTAGCGTTGGGTTATAATTCACCCCTCCACTTT.

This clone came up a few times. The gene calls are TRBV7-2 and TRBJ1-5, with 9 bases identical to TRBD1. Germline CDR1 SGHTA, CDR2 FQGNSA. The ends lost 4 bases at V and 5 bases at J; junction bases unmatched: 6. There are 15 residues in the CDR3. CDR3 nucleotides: TGTGCCAGCAGCTACCGGACAGGGGTGGATCAGCCCCAGCATTTT. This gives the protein CASSYRTGVDQPQHF. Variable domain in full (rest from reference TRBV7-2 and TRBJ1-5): GAGVSQSPSNKVTEKGKDVELRCDPISGHTALYWYRQSLGQGLEFLIYFQGNSAPDKSGLPSDRFSAERTGGSVSTLTIQRTQQEDSAVYLCASSYRTGVDQPQHFGDGTRLSIL.

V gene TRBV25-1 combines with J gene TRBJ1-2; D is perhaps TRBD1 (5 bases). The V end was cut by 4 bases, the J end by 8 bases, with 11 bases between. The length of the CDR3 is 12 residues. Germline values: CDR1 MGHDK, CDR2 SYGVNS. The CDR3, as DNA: TGTGCCAGCAGTGGTGACAGCCGAGGCTACACCTTC. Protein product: CASSGDSRGYTF.

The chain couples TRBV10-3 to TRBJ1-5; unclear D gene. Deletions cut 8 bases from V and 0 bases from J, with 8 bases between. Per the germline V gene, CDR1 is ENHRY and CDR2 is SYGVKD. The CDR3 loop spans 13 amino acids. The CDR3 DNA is TGTGCCATCGGCTCGGATAGCAATCAGCCCCAGCATTTT. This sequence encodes CAIGSDSNQPQHF.

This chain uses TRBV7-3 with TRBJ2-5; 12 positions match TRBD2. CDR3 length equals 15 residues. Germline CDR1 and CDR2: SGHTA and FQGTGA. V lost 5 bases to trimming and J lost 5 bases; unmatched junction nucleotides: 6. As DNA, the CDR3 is TGTGCCAGCAGCGCAACCGGGACTAGCGGGGAGACCCAGTACTTC. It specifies CASSATGTSGETQYF. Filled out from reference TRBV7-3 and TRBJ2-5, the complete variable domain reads GAGVSQTPSNKVTEKGKYVELRCDPISGHTALYWYRQSLGQGPEFLIYFQGTGAADDSGLPNDRFFAVRPEGSVSTLKIQRTERGDSAVYLCASSATGTSGETQYFGPGTRLLVL.

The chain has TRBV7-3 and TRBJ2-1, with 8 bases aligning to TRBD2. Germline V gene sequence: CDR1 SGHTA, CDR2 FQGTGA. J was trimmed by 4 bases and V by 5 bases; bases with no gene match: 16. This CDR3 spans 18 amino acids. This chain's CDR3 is CASSAGPRLARIYNEQFF. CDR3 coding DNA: TGTGCCAGCAGCGCAGGGCCCAGACTAGCGAGAATTTACAATGAGCAGTTCTTC. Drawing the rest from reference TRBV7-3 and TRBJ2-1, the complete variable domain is GAGVSQTPSNKVTEKGKYVELRCDPISGHTALYWYRQSLGQGPEFLIYFQGTGAADDSGLPNDRFFAVRPEGSVSTLKIQRTERGDSAVYLCASSAGPRLARIYNEQFFGPGTRLTVL.